This passage covers 30 T cell receptor beta chains from one sample sequenced in a study of tumor-infiltrating lymphocytes in primary liver carcinoma. Investigators took RNA and DNA out together from approximately 22-30 mg of unsorted bulk tissue. From approximately 530 ng of total RNA, TCR beta-specific cDNA was reverse-transcribed using a constant-region primer. Libraries for TCR beta were built through three nested multiplex PCR rounds, which together made up a slightly modified ARM-PCR procedure. The first two PCR rounds used TRBV1-TRBV30 primers with a Cbeta primer, around 10 cycles each. TCRdb redid the calling of the multiplex PCR reads with MiXCR, one entry per CDR3 protein. This sample has 75,000 or so distinct CDR3 sequences; approximately 74% occur once, and the top ten carry 25% to 35%. Sequencing used liver tumor tissue from sampling region 4. The sample's subset: tumor region T4, right-lateral pole. The receptors come from a man between 35 and 55 years old with primary liver carcinoma and hepatitis B virus infection.

A word on this clonotype: One end of the junction fails to match germline, which may point to a read error. This sequence joins TRBV25-1 and TRBJ2-7, with D possibly TRBD1 on 6 matching bases. The length of the CDR3 is 15 residues. Germline V gene lookup returns CDR1 MGHDK and CDR2 SYGVNS. The chain's CDR3 is CVSSPQGALIGEQYF. CDR3 sequence (DNA): TGTGTCAGCAGTCCACAGGGTGCCCTAATTGGCGAGCAGTACTTC.

The chain couples TRBV11-1 to TRBJ2-1; 10 bases line up with TRBD2. J gave up 6 bases and V 5 bases, and 10 bases lay outside the gene matches. CDR1 SGHAT and CDR2 FQDESV come from the germline V gene (reference sequence). This CDR3 contains 16 residues. This chain's CDR3 is CASSLGLAGDFNEQFF. The CDR3 DNA reads TGTGCCAGCAGCCTGGGTCTAGCGGGAGATTTCAATGAGCAGTTCTTC.

Of note for this clonotype: One end of the junction does not line up with germline, which may come from a read error. The chain uses TRBV6-6 and TRBJ1-1; TRBD1 matches at 9 bases. The CDR3 is made up of 14 amino acids. Germline assignment: CDR1 MNHNY and CDR2 SVGAGI (reference sequence). The CDR3 DNA reads as TGTGCCAGCAGTCCGGGACAGGGTTACACTGTAGCTTTCTTC. It yields the protein CASSPGQGYTVAFF.

To note about this clonotype: This may stem from a read error, because a much larger clone lies one nucleotide away. The chain links TRBV5-1 to TRBJ2-2; the D is unclear. The germline gives CDR1 SGHRS, CDR2 YFSETQ. This CDR3 comprises 13 residues. The CDR3, as DNA: TGCACCAGCAGCTGGGAGAACACCGGGGAGCTGTTTTTT. It is translated as CTSSWENTGELFF.

This rearrangement joins TRBV6-1 to TRBJ2-7; D is uncertain. The germline V gene has CDR1 MNHNS and CDR2 SASEGT. This CDR3 is 12 amino acids long. Between the trimmed V and J ends, which lost 8 bases and 4 bases, there was a span of 12 bases. CDR3 residues: CASCGLFYEQYF. The CDR3, as DNA: TGTGCCAGCTGTGGCCTATTTTACGAGCAGTACTTC.

The V gene is TRBV4-1, the J gene TRBJ2-5, with TRBD2 identical over 9 bases. The germline V gene encodes CDR1 MGHRA and CDR2 YSYEKL. The CDR3 covers 16 residues. Losses at the gene ends were 6 bases for V and 7 bases for J; bases not matched to a gene: 15. The CDR3 protein is CASRIGTSRSVGTQYF. DNA of the CDR3: TGCGCCAGCAGGATCGGGACTAGCCGGAGTGTAGGGACCCAGTACTTC.

Only a few counts were recorded for this clonotype. At one boundary the junction diverges from the germline segment, which might be a read error. This chain uses TRBV7-9 with TRBJ2-1; D is unclear. In germline, CDR1 is SEHNR, CDR2 FQNEAQ (reference sequence). The CDR3 is 12 amino acids. The CDR3 DNA sequence: TGTGCCAGCAACTTAGCCTACAATGAGCAGTTCTTC. It is translated as CASNLAYNEQFF.

V is TRBV29-1 and J is TRBJ2-7, with TRBD1 matching over 8 bases. V lost 4 bases and J lost 6; bases outside the gene matches: 11. The CDR3 spans 14 residues. Germline V gene sequence: CDR1 SQVTM, CDR2 ANQGSEA. DNA for the CDR3: TGCAGCGTTGCCCACGGGACAGGTGCGTTCGAGCAGTACTTC. Translating gives CSVAHGTGAFEQYF.

Details on this clonotype: One end of the junction fails to match germline, which may point to a read error. The chain uses TRBV11-2 and TRBJ2-3; D ambiguous. This CDR3 spans 14 amino acids. Germline V gives CDR1 SGHAT, CDR2 FQNNGV. CDR3 amino acids: CASSYPLVPDAQCF. The CDR3 DNA reads as TGTGCCAGCAGCTACCCCTTGGTCCCAGATGCGCAGTGTTTT.

This clonotype has at least ten counts. A read error may be the cause here, since a much bigger clone is one base away. In DNA, the CDR3 is TGTGCCAGCAGTTCAGGAAACACCGTATATTTT. Protein sequence: CASSSGNTVYF. This chain connects TRBV12-3 or TRBV12-4 to TRBJ1-3, with D unclear. There are 11 residues in the CDR3.

With respect to this clonotype: This may come from a read error, since a much larger clone is one base off. This chain joins TRBV28 and TRBJ2-7; 10 bases are a match to TRBD2. This CDR3 is built from 16 residues. Germline V gene sequence: CDR1 MDHEN, CDR2 SYDVKM. CDR3 in DNA: TGTCCCAGCAGGCCCCGACTAGCGGGCCTATCCTACGAGCAGTACTTC. Translating gives CPSRPRLAGLSYEQYF. The full variable domain, with the rest looked up from reference TRBV28 and TRBJ2-7, is DVKVTQSSRYLVKRTGEKVFLECVQDMDHENMFWYRQDPGLGLRLIYFSYDVKMKEKGDIPEGYSVSREKKERFSLILESASTNQTSMYLCPSRPRLAGLSYEQYFGPGTRLTVT.

This clonotype has a count of ten or more. This chain connects TRBV4-1 to TRBJ1-4, with a possible D match to TRBD1 (5 bases). Germline values: CDR1 MGHRA, CDR2 YSYEKL. The CDR3 is 18 residues long. Trimming left V 3 bases short and J 3 bases short, with 20 bases between. The CDR3: CASSQGRESRSSNEKLFF. As DNA, the CDR3 is TGCGCCAGCAGCCAGGGACGGGAAAGTCGCAGTTCTAATGAAAAACTGTTTTTT.

As regards this clonotype: This clone may be a read error of a much larger clone one base away. Likely a read error: the CDR3 ends without its conserved phenylalanine or tryptophan. This chain uses TRBV28 with TRBJ1-6; D gene unclear. V was pared by 7 bases and J by 1 base, with 8 bases between. CDR3 length equals 14 residues. Germline V gene sequence: CDR1 MDHEN, CDR2 SYDVKM. The chain's CDR3 is CASTWGSYNSPLHS. The CDR3 nucleotides read TGTGCCAGCACCTGGGGTTCCTATAATTCACCCCTCCACTCT.

Notes on this clonotype: A junction end diverges from the germline sequence, so it may reflect a read error. The genes are TRBV11-1 and TRBJ2-1, with 14 bases lining up with TRBD2. Germline lookup yields CDR1 SGHAT and CDR2 FQDESV (reference sequence). The CDR3 runs to 17 residues. Here the CDR3 reads CAGSQGLAGAVDNEQFF. CDR3 in DNA: TGTGCCGGCAGCCAGGGACTAGCGGGAGCAGTTGACAATGAGCAGTTCTTC.

As to this clonotype: One end of the junction is discordant with germline, which a read error may explain. V and J are TRBV10-3 and TRBJ1-1; no clear D gene. From germline, CDR1 is ENHRY and CDR2 SYGVKD. The CDR3 is 13 amino acids. The CDR3 spells CAIRKTMNTESSF. The DNA of the CDR3 is TGTGCCATCAGGAAGACCATGAACACTGAATCTTCCTTT.

For this clonotype: An end of the junction differs from the germline gene, which may be a read error. The CDR3 nucleotides read TGTGCCAGCAGCTTAGGCTTAGCCCGATACAATGAGCAGTCCTTC. Translated, it gives CASSLGLARYNEQSF. The chain recombines TRBV11-1 with TRBJ2-1; D gene uncertain. This CDR3 region has 15 residues. From germline, CDR1 is SGHAT and CDR2 FQDESV (reference sequence).

As to this clonotype: Possible read error: a much larger clone is one base away. The CDR3 region has the DNA TGTGCCAGCAGCATCGGGCCCTATGGCTACACCTTC. Translation gives CASSIGPYGYTF. The rearrangement joins TRBV7-9 to TRBJ1-2; the D is unclear. Germline-derived CDR1 and CDR2 are SEHNR and FQNEAQ (reference sequence). The ends were cut back, 5 bases at V and 4 bases at J, with 8 bases in the middle. The CDR3 runs to 12 residues.

This clonotype appeared once. J is TRBJ2-7 and V is TRBV6-1, with 8 bases identical to TRBD2. Germline CDR1 MNHNS, CDR2 SASEGT. CDR3 size: 13 residues. The junction had 7 bases not matched to a gene; V was cut back by 10 bases and J by 2 bases. CDR3: CANGTSGAYEQYF. The CDR3 coding sequence is TGTGCCAACGGGACTAGTGGGGCCTACGAGCAGTACTTC.

On this clonotype: The junction departs from the called germline gene at one end, perhaps through a read error. The rearrangement joins TRBV28 to TRBJ1-1; 8 bases align to TRBD1. Germline V gene sequence: CDR1 MDHEN, CDR2 SYDVKM. This CDR3 spans 17 amino acids. The CDR3 nucleotides are TGTGCCAGCAGTTACCCGAAGACAGGGGAGGTGGCCACTGAAGCTTCCTTT. Translation gives CASSYPKTGEVATEASF.

The gene calls are TRBV14 and TRBJ2-5, with 10 bases that match TRBD2. This CDR3 comprises 16 residues. From germline, CDR1 is SGHDN and CDR2 FVKESK. V shed 4 bases and J 5 bases; nucleotides not matched to a gene: 10. CDR3 loop: CASSPVSSGGAETQYF. CDR3 DNA sequence: TGTGCCAGCAGCCCCGTGTCTAGCGGGGGCGCGGAGACCCAGTACTTC.

This clonotype appeared many times. V usage is TRBV12-3 or TRBV12-4 and J usage is TRBJ1-5; TRBD1 might be the D (6 bases). V lost 2 bases and J lost 2, with 13 bases in between. The CDR3 sequence is 16 residues long. CDR3 nucleotide sequence: TGTGCCAGCAGTTTAAGGAGGGGGGGGCGCAATCAGCCCCAGCATTTT. The encoded protein is CASSLRRGGRNQPQHF.

Details on this clonotype: An end of the junction does not agree with germline; a read error may underlie this. The V call is TRBV7-8, the J call TRBJ2-3; D tentatively reads TRBD1 or TRBD2 (6 bases each). The CDR3 is made up of 18 amino acids. Germline V lookup: CDR1 SGHVS, CDR2 FQNEAQ. CDR3 sequence (DNA): TGTGCCAGTAGCTTAGGCTGGGGGACTCCGGGGGACACAGATACGCTGTATTTT. Residues: CASSLGWGTPGDTDTLYF.

Concerning this clonotype itself: At one boundary the junction diverges from the germline segment, which might be a read error. V gene TRBV6-1 combines with J gene TRBJ1-5; the match to TRBD1 covers 8 bases. Germline CDR1 MNHNS, CDR2 SASEGT. CDR3 length equals 18 residues. The CDR3 loop is CASSDRQGRIYSNQSQHF. The CDR3 DNA is TGTGCCAGCAGCGATAGACAGGGGAGGATTTATAGCAATCAGTCCCAGCATTTT.

On this clonotype itself: A read error may account for a junction end that differs from germline. This chain links TRBV14 with TRBJ2-1; D uncertain. Germline V gene lookup returns CDR1 SGHDN and CDR2 FVKESK. The CDR3 consists of 12 residues. This chain's CDR3 is CACSQSDLEQFF. The CDR3 DNA reads as TGTGCCTGCAGCCAATCGGACCTTGAGCAGTTCTTC.

Regarding this clonotype: Mismatch with germline at one junction end may stem from a read error. The V gene is TRBV10-2, the J gene TRBJ2-5; D is possibly TRBD1 (5 bases). The germline CDR1 and CDR2 sequences are WSHSY and SAAADI. This CDR3 region has 14 residues. CDR3 DNA sequence: TGCGCCAGCTGTGAGGCAGGGAACCAAGAGACCCAGTACTTT. This gives the protein CASCEAGNQETQYF.

Of note for this clonotype: Just one base apart from a much larger clone, this may be a read error. The CDR3 DNA sequence: TGTGCCAGCAGCTTGGCCAGCGGGAGTCATGTTGAGCAGTTCTTC. Protein: CASSLASGSHVEQFF. This chain connects TRBV7-9 to TRBJ2-1, with 8 positions matching TRBD2. V lost 3 bases to trimming and J lost 9 bases; unmatched junction nucleotides: 10. The germline V gene has CDR1 SEHNR and CDR2 FQNEAQ (reference sequence). This CDR3 region has 15 residues.

The chain uses TRBV20-1 and TRBJ2-3, with TRBD1 matching 9 bases. CDR1 and CDR2 from the germline V gene are DFQATT and SNEGSKA (reference sequence). This CDR3 has 14 amino acids. V dropped 3 bases and J dropped 3; count of bases not matched to a gene: 4. CDR3 DNA: TGCAGTGCTAGCACGACAGGGGGTACAGATACGCAGTATTTT. It codes for CSASTTGGTDTQYF.

Note on this clonotype: Possible read error: a much larger clone is one base away. The rearrangement joins TRBV2 to TRBJ2-3; D is uncertain. The germline V and J ends were trimmed by 6 bases and 0 bases, with 10 bases remaining between them. Germline V gene lookup returns CDR1 SNHLY and CDR2 FYNNEI. CDR3 length equals 14 residues. This CDR3 reads CASSRATSTDTQYF. Here the CDR3 DNA reads TGTGCCAGCAGCCGAGCGACAAGCACAGATACGCAGTATTTT.

In this sample, this clonotype turned up many times. The gene calls are TRBV4-1 and TRBJ2-7; D is unresolved. Germline V gives CDR1 MGHRA, CDR2 YSYEKL. The V gene lost 1 base and the J gene lost 7 bases, with 20 bases spanning the gap. This CDR3 has 16 amino acids. CDR3 bases: TGCGCCAGCAGCCAAGTCCCCGGAGATACCACGCGGGAGCAGTACTTC. Translating it yields CASSQVPGDTTREQYF.

Remarks on this clonotype: Lacking the conserved final phenylalanine or tryptophan, this CDR3 likely reflects a read error. The chain couples TRBV19 to TRBJ2-7, with 13 bases lining up with TRBD2. This CDR3 contains 18 residues. The V and J ends lost 4 bases and 2 bases, in that order; junction bases with no gene match: 11. CDR1 and CDR2 (germline): LNHDA, SQIVND (reference sequence). CDR3 coding DNA: TGTGCCAGTAGTAGGACAGGGACTAGCGGGGTGGCGGCCTACGAGCAGTACCTC. Translation gives CASSRTGTSGVAAYEQYL.